Sequencing of this TCR beta chain was carried out in a study of cytomegalovirus exposure and HLA in healthy donors (dated 2017 in TCRdb). For the study in its entirety: An earlier analysis of several hundred of the donors reported approximately 260 Gb of sequence data and 100 million to 120 million unique TCR beta sequences obtained from about 179 million T cells. Among over 350 genotyped donors of the cohort, an average of about 240,000 unique TCR beta nucleotide sequences were sequenced per donor, about a sixth of them non-productive. Donor age, sex, ethnicity and CMV serostatus were collected together with the repertoire data. The aim of the study was to test whether cataloging public T cell receptors could identify signatures of past pathogen exposure. The study combined high-throughput TCR immunosequencing, statistical association of individual TCRs with disease status, and machine learning to predict cytomegalovirus infection status. To study patterns of TCR occurrence, a later analysis re-analyzed previously published TCR beta repertoires from 600 to 750 donors and added high-resolution HLA genotyping. Around 320 gigabases of sequencing data and approximately 93 million unique TCR sequences were included in an early release covering several hundred HLA-typed donors. A handful of DR-DQ haplotypes were handled as single units for association and clustering because linkage in the cohort was strong. The number of typed donors differed by locus: 629-630 for A, B, C, DRB1 and DQB1; approximately 520 for DQA1; approximately 610 for DPA1; and roughly 450 for DPB1. An earlier analysis of approximately 630 of the donors applied high-throughput TCR beta sequencing to assess whether each TCR beta V gene segment acted as functional or pseudogenic. Of the roughly 420 genotyped donors, 65% to 90% were placed in the genetic ancestry cluster associated with self-reported Caucasian donors. The study profiled the T cell repertoires of hundreds of subjects by immunosequencing and related them to cytomegalovirus serostatus. In a later genetic analysis, genome-wide SNP genotypes for 398 of the 666 donors were used, and that subset was treated as a discovery cohort. Rather than drawing on any new phenotypic data, the later analysis identified candidate immune exposures from TCR beta sequences and the way those sequences occurred across donors. HLA typing covered class I and class II loci at four-digit resolution. A separate validation cohort of more than 100 different subjects was used in addition to the approximately 700-subject first cohort. Every repertoire in the discovery cohort had been generated on one and the same sequencing platform.

The cohort was made up of approximately 670 healthy bone marrow donors. All cohort members were sampled while nominally healthy, although unrecorded immune exposures were likely present. The donor was CMV seropositive and was included in the group of 289 seropositive cohort members. A peripheral blood sample was provided by each donor, and peripheral blood mononuclear cells were used for TCR beta sequencing. The Qiagen DNeasy Blood Extraction Kit was used to extract genomic DNA from the blood cell samples. A remark on this clone: There is no known antigen for this receptor. Base-call qualities are not available, and no considerably larger clone is one nucleotide away.

The paper's findings and limits, for the study overall: The cohort was sequenced for TCR beta chains only, and without alpha or paired-chain data the features that could be detected were limited. Because some donors lacked HLA typing at each locus, the association tests relied only on the typed subset. Cytomegalovirus status was reported to be diagnosed by the classifier with high specificity and sensitivity in both the original and validation cohorts. V-gene and J-gene trimming of TCR beta chains was associated with a missense DCLRE1C variant in a later genetic analysis, and the association was replicated in an independent cohort. An earlier analysis of around 540 of the donors showed that most TCR beta V segments appeared in productive rearrangements either about 87% or about 30% of the time, which broadly matched IMGT annotations. Several of the top co-occurrence clusters appeared to be linked to parvovirus B19, influenza, CMV and Epstein-Barr virus, according to a later analysis. A further reported finding was that TCR beta sequences accurately predicted the HLA-A and HLA-B alleles for most subjects in the first cohort. In vitro tests confirmed that three of the cytomegalovirus-associated TCR beta chains recognize cytomegalovirus antigens. The only immune exposure information available for the cohort was CMV serostatus. Correlated functional status among segregating V segments might be attributable to linkage disequilibrium, but an unknown experimental factor could not be ruled out. A later analysis found that TCR association rates varied across HLA loci, with DRB1 alleles showing the most associated TCRs and HLA-C alleles the fewest. In a later genetic analysis, fewer N-insertions in productive TCRs were reported among donors in an Asian-associated ancestry cluster than the roughly 710-donor mean. A group of highly shared sequence variants was considered likely to be a technical artifact of the sequencing pipeline. In a later analysis, around 17,000 TCR beta sequences were associated with specific HLA alleles at a false discovery rate of 0.05. The presence/absence analyses assumed that sequencing depth was roughly uniform across donors, and that assumption may not be true. When HLA alleles, especially DR and DQ, strongly co-occurred, attributing TCR associations to individual alleles was difficult. Compared with equally common non-associated chains, HLA-associated TCR beta chains in a later analysis were more clonally expanded and had lower generation probabilities. A total of 150 or so TCR beta chains were listed by the study as associated with cytomegalovirus. It was suggested by the authors that the approach could potentially be generalized to other disease states and immunological phenotypes. In a later analysis, most CMV-associated TCR beta chains were found to appear HLA-restricted, with HLA associations seemingly driven largely by CMV exposure. Because counts were too low, about 17 rarely observed V segments, including chromosome 9 orphons, were excluded from the earlier analysis of several hundred of the donors. Most TCR sequences were seen in very few donors, while some public TCRs were found in many individuals. Some IMGT-functional V segments, including TRBV6-2 and TRBV6-3, could not be told apart with the 87-base-pair reads, so those segments were excluded.

The V end loses 5 bases and the J end loses 5 bases, and a stretch of 18 bases separates them. The CDR3 runs 14 residues from the cysteine to the phenylalanine. Here the CDR3 DNA is all that survives: 42 bases in frame from base 1. The CDR1 and CDR2 encoded by the germline V gene are SQVTM and ANQGSEA. The library was made by the immunoSEQ multiplex PCR assay. The multiplex PCR relied on a mix of 60 forward primers for TCR Vbeta segments and 13 reverse primers for TCR Jbeta segments. The CDR3 region of rearranged TCR beta genes was amplified from genomic DNA with a multiplex PCR assay. The amplified TCR beta libraries were sequenced on the Illumina HiSeq System as 87-base-pair reads. Under the source paper's analysis protocol: A later analysis tallied roughly 76 million unique TCR beta chains across the 700 or so repertoires, and some 10 million of those chains were shared by two or more donors. Raw reads were error-corrected and collapsed into unique sequences by a nearest-neighbor algorithm in which closely related sequences were merged to remove PCR and sequencing errors. V, D and J gene segments were assigned by aligning CDR3 sequences to IMGT reference sequences. Each retained sequence needed at least a six-nucleotide match to both a V gene segment and a J gene segment. Rearrangements were classified as productive when the CDR3 lacked stop codons and remained in frame with V and J, and all other rearrangements were classified as non-productive. Following IMGT convention, CDR3 was defined as the stretch from the second conserved V-encoded cysteine up to the conserved J-encoded phenylalanine. In an earlier analysis of approximately 500 of the donors, sequences lacking an unambiguous match to a single V gene segment were excluded. In an earlier analysis of several hundred of the donors, V segments were called functional above 56.7% productive rearrangements and were called segregating when the between-donor standard deviation exceeded 5%. A statistical classification framework was built to diagnose cytomegalovirus status from the catalog of TCR beta chain sequences. In a later analysis, TCR nucleotide sequences were compared against IMGT/GENE-DB human TR gene sequences so that V and J genes could be assigned. The TCRdist pipeline was used in a later analysis to assign CDR3 sequences and most-parsimonious VDJ recombination scenarios. In a later analysis, each TCR beta chain was defined by its CDR3 amino acid sequence together with its V-gene family, and reads without a unique V-gene family were excluded. In a later analysis, 450 to 600 highly shared, low-generation-probability nucleotide sequences were removed to address suspected cross-contamination and a sequencing artifact. In a later analysis, a clonal expansion index for each public chain was calculated from normalized within-repertoire ranks of inferred template counts. Generation probabilities in a later analysis came from a VDJ recombination model fitted to out-of-frame rearrangements, and those results were checked against IGoR. In a later analysis, TCR-TCR, TCR-HLA and TCR-CMV co-occurrence was scored with hypergeometric tests, and a repertoire-size bias correction was applied to TCR pairs. A later analysis estimated false discovery rates by permuting HLA or CMV assignments 20 times. In a later analysis, co-occurring TCRs were grouped with DBSCAN, and TCRdist sequence similarity was added when clustering was performed within HLA-allele-positive subsets. Repertoires with fewer than 30,000 or more than 120,000 public chains were left out of co-occurrence clustering, as were five repertoires with anomalous nucleotide sharing. In TCRdb, the immuneACCESS table is reduced to in-frame sequences with V and J assigned. These tables do not hold every clone; where another copy was compared, an unresolved V gene accounts for under half, and the others remain unexplained. V and J calls and clone size are given by that table; D and trimming were obtained from the DNA. The sample includes under 200,000 clones, with 65% to 70% observed a single time. The top ten hold around 4.5% of the sample.

The source material was PBMCs. This TCR was recovered from a woman between 18 and 29 years old in good health and CMV-seropositive. The chain is made from TRBV29-1 and TRBJ2-5; a tentative D match to TRBD1 spans 6 bases. CDR3 loop: CSVSALRGSETQYF. Here is the DNA: TGCAGCGTTTCCGCCCTCAGGGGCTCTGAGACCCAGTACTTC.